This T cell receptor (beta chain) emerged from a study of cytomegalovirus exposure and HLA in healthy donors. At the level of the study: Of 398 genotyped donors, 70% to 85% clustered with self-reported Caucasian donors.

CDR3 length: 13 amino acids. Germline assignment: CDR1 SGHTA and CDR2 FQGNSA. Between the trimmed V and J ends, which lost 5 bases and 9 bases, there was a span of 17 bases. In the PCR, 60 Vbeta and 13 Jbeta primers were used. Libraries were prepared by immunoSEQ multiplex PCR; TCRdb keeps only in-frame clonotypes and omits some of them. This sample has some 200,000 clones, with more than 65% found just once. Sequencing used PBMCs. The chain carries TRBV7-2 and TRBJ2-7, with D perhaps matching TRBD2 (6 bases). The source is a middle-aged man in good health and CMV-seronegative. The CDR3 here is CASSTSPSGGQYF. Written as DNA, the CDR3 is TGTGCCAGCAGCACAAGCCCCTCCGGGGGGCAGTACTTC.